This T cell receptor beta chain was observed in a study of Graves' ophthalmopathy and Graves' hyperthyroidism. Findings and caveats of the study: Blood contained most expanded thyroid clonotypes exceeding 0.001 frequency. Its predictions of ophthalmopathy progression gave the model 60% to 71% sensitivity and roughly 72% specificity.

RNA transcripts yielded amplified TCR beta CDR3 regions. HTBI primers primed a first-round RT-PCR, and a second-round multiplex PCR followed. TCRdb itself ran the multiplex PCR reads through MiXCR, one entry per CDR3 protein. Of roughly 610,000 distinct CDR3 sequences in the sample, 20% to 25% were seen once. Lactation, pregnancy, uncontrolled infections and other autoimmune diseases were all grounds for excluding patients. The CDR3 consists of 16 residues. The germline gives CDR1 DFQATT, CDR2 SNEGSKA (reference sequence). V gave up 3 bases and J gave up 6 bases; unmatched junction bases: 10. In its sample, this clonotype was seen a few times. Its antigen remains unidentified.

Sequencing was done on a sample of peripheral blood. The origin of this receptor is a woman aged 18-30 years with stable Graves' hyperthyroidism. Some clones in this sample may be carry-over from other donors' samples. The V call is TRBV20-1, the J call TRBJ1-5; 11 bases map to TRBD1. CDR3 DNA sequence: TGCAGTGCTAGTTTCCGGGACAGGGGGTTTAGTCAGCCCCAGCATTTT. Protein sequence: CSASFRDRGFSQPQHF.